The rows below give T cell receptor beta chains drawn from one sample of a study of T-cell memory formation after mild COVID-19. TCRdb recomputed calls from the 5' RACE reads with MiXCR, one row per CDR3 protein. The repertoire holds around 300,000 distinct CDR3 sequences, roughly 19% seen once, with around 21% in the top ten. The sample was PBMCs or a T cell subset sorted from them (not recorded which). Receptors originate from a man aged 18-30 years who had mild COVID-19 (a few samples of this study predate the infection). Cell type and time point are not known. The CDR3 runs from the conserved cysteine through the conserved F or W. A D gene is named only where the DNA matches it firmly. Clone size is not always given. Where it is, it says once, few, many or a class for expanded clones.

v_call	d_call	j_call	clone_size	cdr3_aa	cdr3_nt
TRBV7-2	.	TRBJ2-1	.	CASSFTDEQFF	TGTGCCAGCAGCTTTACCGATGAGCAGTTCTTC
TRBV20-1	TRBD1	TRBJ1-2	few	CSAGRSGTGGDGYTF	TGCAGTGCTGGAAGGTCCGGGACAGGGGGGGATGGCTACACCTTC
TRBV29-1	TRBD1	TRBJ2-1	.	CSVEDRSSYNEQFF	TGCAGCGTTGAGGACAGGAGCTCCTACAATGAGCAGTTCTTC
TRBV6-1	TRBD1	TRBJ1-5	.	CASGTGVGNQPQHF	TGTGCCAGCGGAACAGGGGTCGGCAATCAGCCCCAGCATTTT
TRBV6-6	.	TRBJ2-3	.	CASSYPDSTDTQYF	TGTGCCAGCAGTTACCCGGACAGCACAGATACGCAGTATTTT
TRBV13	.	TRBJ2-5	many	CASSPDQETQYF	TGTGCCAGCAGCCCCGACCAAGAGACCCAGTACTTC
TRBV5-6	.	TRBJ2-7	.	CASSPAGQAYEQYF	TGTGCCAGCAGCCCCGCCGGACAAGCCTACGAGCAGTACTTC
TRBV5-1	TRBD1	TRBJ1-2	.	CASSFAGQGAQGYTF	TGCGCCAGCAGCTTTGCGGGACAGGGGGCGCAGGGCTACACCTTC
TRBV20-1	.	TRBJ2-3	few	CSARAAGPADTQYF	TGCAGTGCTAGGGCAGCGGGCCCCGCAGATACGCAGTATTTT
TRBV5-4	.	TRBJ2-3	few	CASSLPGRPSTDTQYF	TGTGCCAGCAGCCTTCCGGGACGGCCTAGCACAGATACGCAGTATTTT
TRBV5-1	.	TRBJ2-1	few	CASSQASAGSSYNEQFF	TGCGCCAGCAGCCAAGCCTCGGCAGGGAGCTCCTACAATGAGCAGTTCTTC
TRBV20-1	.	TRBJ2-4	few	CSARDAGQAKNIQYF	TGCAGTGCTAGAGACGCGGGACAAGCCAAAAACATTCAGTACTTC